This T cell receptor beta chain was sequenced during a study of siplizumab effects on memory and regulatory T cells. Between the trimmed V and J ends, which lost 5 bases and 6 bases, there was a span of 17 bases. In germline, CDR1 is SGDLS, CDR2 YYNGEE. The CDR3 loop spans 14 amino acids. Produced via immunoSEQ multiplex PCR; TCRdb's table is partial and in-frame only. This sample has about 82,000 clones, with approximately 90% found just once. The chain couples TRBV9 to TRBJ1-2, with D tentatively TRBD1 (5 bases). Sequencing input: Tregs sorted from blood. The sequence was collected from a human donor in good health. The CDR3 DNA sequence: TGTGCCAGCAGTCGGGACTTCACTCACGATGGCTACACCTTC. Its translation: CASSRDFTHDGYTF.